These 5 T cell receptor beta chains originate from one sample sequenced in a study of CXCR3-negative and CXCR3-positive naive CD8 T cells. The TRB cDNA libraries were prepared by 5' RACE with UMI labels. TCRdb reprocessed the 5' RACE reads, keeping one entry per CDR3 protein, no DNA. Here the sample table reports just under 45,000 distinct CDR3 sequences. The sample taken for sequencing was memory CD8+ T cells from blood. The source of these receptors is a human donor in good health. Some clones in this sample may be carry-over from other donors' samples.

The gene calls are TRBV11-2 and TRBJ2-1; TCRdb indicates TRBD2, and absent DNA this call remains unverified. Germline CDR1 reads SGHAT; CDR2 reads FQNNGV. The CDR3 sequence is 17 residues long. The CDR3 spells CACSAEVAGLAINEQFF.

V usage is TRBV3-1 and J usage is TRBJ1-1; TCRdb outputs TRBD1, but without DNA this stays unchecked. CDR1 LGHDT and CDR2 YNNKEL come from the germline V gene (reference sequence). There are 13 residues in the CDR3. The CDR3 here is CASSQAGVTEAFF.

The chain combines TRBV10-3 with TRBJ1-1. CDR3 length: 14 amino acids. The V gene's germline CDR1 is ENHRY and CDR2 SYGVKD. This CDR3 is CAIKVEGRNTEAFF.

This rearrangement joins TRBV25-1 to TRBJ2-1. The CDR3 runs to 13 residues. CDR1 and CDR2 from the germline V gene are MGHDK and SYGVNS. CDR3 region: CASSEFSVNEQFF.

This clonotype is called medium-sized based on its frequency. The V and J genes are TRBV7-3 and TRBJ1-1. Germline CDR1 reads SGHTA; CDR2 reads FQGTGA. The CDR3 length is 13 residues. Here the CDR3 reads CASSLGYGTEAFF.